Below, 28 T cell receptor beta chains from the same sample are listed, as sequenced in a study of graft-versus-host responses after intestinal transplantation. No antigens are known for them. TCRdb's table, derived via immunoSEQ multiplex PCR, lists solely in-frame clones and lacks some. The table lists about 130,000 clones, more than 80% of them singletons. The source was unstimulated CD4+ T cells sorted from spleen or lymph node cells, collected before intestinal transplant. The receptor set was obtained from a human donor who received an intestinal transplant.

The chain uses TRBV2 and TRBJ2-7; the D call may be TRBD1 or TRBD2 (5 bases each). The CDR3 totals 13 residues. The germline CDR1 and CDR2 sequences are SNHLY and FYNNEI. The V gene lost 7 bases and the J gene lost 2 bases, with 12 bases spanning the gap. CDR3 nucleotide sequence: TGTGCCAGCACAGCAGAGGGGACCTACGAGCAGTACTTC. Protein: CASTAEGTYEQYF.

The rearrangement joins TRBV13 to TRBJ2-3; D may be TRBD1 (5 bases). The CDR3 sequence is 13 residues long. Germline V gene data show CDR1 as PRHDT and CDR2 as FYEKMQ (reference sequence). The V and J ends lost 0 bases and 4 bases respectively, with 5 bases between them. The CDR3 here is CASSLGRADTQYF. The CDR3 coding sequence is TGTGCCAGCAGCTTAGGCAGGGCAGATACGCAGTATTTT.

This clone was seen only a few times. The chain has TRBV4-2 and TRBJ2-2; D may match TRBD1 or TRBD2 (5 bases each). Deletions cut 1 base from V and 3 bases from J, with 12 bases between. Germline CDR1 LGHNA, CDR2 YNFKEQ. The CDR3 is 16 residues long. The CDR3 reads CASSQGGAQDTGELFF. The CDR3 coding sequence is TGTGCCAGCAGCCAAGGAGGGGCGCAGGACACCGGGGAGCTGTTTTTT.

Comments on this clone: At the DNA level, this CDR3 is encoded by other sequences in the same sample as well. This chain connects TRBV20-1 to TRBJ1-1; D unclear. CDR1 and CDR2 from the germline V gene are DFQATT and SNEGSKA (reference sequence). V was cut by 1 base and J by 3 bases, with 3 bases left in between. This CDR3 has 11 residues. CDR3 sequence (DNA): TGCAGTGCTAGAGGGTACACTGAAGCTTTCTTT. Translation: CSARGYTEAFF.

The chain's CDR3 is CASSLSDETEAFF. The DNA of the CDR3 is TGCGCCAGCAGCTTATCTGACGAGACTGAAGCTTTCTTT. The chain is built from TRBV5-1 and TRBJ1-1; D unclear. The germline CDR1 and CDR2 sequences are SGHRS and YFSETQ. The length of the CDR3 is 13 residues. Trimming left V 2 bases short and J 5 bases short, with 10 bases between.

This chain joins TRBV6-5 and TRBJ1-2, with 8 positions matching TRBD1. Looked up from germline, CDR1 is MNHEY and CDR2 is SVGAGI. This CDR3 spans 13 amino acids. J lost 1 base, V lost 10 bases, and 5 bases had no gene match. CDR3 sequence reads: CATFDRGNYGYTF. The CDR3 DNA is TGTGCCACATTCGACAGGGGTAACTATGGCTACACCTTC.

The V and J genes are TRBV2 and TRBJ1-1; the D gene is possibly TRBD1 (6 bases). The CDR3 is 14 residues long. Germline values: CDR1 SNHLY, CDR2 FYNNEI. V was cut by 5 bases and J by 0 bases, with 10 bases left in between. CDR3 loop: CASSTRGLNTEAFF. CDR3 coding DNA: TGTGCCAGCAGTACCAGGGGTTTGAACACTGAAGCTTTCTTT.

CDR3 nucleotides: TGCGCCAGCAGCTTGCTCATACCTGACACAGATACGCAGTATTTT. This sequence encodes CASSLLIPDTDTQYF. V and J are TRBV5-1 and TRBJ2-3, with D hard to call. This CDR3 spans 15 amino acids. The germline V and J ends were trimmed by 1 base and 2 bases, with 11 bases remaining between them. The germline V gene has CDR1 SGHRS and CDR2 YFSETQ.

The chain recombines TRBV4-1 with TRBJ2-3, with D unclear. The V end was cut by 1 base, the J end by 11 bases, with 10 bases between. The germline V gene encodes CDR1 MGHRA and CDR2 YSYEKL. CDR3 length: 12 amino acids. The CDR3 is CASSQGSLVQYF. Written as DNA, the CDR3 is TGCGCCAGCAGCCAAGGGTCATTGGTGCAGTATTTT.

In nucleotides, the CDR3 is TGTGCCAGCAACACAGGTAGAGGGACTGAAGCTTTCTTT. Protein sequence: CASNTGRGTEAFF. V gene TRBV6-1 combines with J gene TRBJ1-1; possibly TRBD1 for D (5 bases). CDR1 is MNHNS, CDR2 SASEGT, per germline. Trimming cost V 7 bases and J 5 bases, with 14 bases left between them. The length of the CDR3 is 13 residues.

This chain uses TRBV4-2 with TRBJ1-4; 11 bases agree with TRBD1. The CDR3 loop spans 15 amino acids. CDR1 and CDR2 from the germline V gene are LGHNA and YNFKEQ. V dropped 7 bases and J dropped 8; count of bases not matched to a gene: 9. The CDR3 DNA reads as TGTGCCAGCAACGTAGGGGGACAGGGGGGAGAAAAACTGTTTTTT. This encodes CASNVGGQGGEKLFF.

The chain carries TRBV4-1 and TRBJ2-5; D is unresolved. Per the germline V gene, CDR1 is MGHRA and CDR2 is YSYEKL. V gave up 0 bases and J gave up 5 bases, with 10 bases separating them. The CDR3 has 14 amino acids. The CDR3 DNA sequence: TGCGCCAGCAGCCAAGAACTCATACGGGAGACCCAGTACTTC. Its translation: CASSQELIRETQYF.

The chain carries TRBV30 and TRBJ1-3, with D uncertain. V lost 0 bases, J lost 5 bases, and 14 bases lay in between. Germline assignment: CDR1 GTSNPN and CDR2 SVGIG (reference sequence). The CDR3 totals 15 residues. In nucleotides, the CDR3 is TGTGCCTGGAGTGTACGAGGTCAGTCACGAAACACCATATATTTT. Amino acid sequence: CAWSVRGQSRNTIYF.

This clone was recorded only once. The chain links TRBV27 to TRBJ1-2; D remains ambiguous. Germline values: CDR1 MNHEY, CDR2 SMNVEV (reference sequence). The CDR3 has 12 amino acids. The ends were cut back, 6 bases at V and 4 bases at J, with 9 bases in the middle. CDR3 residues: CASSPHGYGYTF. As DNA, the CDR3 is TGTGCCAGCAGCCCACATGGCTATGGCTACACCTTC.

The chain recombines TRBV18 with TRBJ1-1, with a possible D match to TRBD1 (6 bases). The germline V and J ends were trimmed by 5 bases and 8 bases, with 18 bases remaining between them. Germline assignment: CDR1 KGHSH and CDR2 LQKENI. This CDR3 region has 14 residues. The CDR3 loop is CASSWGATQQEAFF. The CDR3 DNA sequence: TGTGCCAGCTCATGGGGGGCTACCCAGCAGGAAGCTTTCTTT.

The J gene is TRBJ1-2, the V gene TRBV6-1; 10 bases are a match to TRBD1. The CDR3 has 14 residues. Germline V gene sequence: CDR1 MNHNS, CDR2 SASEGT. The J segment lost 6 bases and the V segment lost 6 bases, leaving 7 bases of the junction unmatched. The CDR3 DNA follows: TGTGCCAGCAGCCCCCGGGACAGGGGCCATGGCTACACCTTC. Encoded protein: CASSPRDRGHGYTF.

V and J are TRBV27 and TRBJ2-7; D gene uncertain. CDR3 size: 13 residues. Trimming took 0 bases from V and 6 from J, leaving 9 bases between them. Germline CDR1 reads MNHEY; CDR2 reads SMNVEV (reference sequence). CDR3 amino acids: CASSLSRVFEQYF. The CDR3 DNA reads TGTGCCAGCAGTTTATCGCGAGTTTTCGAGCAGTACTTC.

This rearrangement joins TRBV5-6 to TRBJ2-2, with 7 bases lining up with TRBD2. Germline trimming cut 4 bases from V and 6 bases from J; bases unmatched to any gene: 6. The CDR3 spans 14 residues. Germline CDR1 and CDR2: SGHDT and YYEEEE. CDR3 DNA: TGTGCCAGCAGCCGGAGGGAGGGGTCCGGGGAGCTGTTTTTT. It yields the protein CASSRREGSGELFF.

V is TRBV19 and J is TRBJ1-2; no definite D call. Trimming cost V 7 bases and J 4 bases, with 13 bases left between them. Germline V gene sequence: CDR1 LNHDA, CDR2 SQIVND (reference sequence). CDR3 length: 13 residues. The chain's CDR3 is CASTPGGLYGYTF. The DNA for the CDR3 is TGTGCCAGTACCCCAGGAGGGCTCTATGGCTACACCTTC.

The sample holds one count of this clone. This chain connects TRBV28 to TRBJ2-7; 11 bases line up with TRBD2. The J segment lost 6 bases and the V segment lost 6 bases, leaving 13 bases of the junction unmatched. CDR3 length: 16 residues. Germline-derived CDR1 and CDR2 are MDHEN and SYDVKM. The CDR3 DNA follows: TGTGCCAGCAGCCGCGTCCTAGCGGGGGGTATTGGCGAGCAGTACTTC. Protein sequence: CASSRVLAGGIGEQYF. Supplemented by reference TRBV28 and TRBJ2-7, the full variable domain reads DVKVTQSSRYLVKRTGEKVFLECVQDMDHENMFWYRQDPGLGLRLIYFSYDVKMKEKGDIPEGYSVSREKKERFSLILESASTNQTSMYLCASSRVLAGGIGEQYFGPGTRLTVT.

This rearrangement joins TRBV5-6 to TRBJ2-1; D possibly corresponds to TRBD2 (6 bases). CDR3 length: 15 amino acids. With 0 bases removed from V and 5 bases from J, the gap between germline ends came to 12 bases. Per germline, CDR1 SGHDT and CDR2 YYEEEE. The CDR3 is CASSLAGGRNNEQFF. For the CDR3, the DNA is TGTGCCAGCAGCTTGGCTGGAGGGAGGAACAATGAGCAGTTCTTC. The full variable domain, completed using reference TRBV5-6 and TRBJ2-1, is DAGVTQSPTHLIKTRGQQVTLRCSPKSGHDTVSWYQQALGQGPQFIFQYYEEEERQRGNFPDRFSGHQFPNYSSELNVNALLLGDSALYLCASSLAGGRNNEQFFGPGTRLTVL.

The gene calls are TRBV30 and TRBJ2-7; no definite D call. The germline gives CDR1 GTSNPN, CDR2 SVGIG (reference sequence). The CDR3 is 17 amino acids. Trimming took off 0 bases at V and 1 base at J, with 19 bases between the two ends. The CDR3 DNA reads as TGTGCCTGGAGTGTACTCCCCCTCCGAGACTTTTCCTACGAGCAGTACTTC. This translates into CAWSVLPLRDFSYEQYF.

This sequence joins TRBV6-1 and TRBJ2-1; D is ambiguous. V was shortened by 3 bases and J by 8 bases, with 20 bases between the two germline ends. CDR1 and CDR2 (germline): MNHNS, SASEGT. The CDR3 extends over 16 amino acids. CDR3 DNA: TGTGCCAGCAGTGAGTCCAGGTTGGGATCTACATATGAGCAGTTCTTC. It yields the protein CASSESRLGSTYEQFF.

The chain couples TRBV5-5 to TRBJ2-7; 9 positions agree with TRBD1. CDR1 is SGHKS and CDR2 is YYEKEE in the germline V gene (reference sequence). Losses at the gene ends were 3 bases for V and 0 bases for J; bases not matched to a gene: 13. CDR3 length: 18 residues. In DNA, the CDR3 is TGTGCCAGCAGCTCGGAAATGTACAGGGGGCGCCTCTCCTACGAGCAGTACTTC. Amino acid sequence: CASSSEMYRGRLSYEQYF. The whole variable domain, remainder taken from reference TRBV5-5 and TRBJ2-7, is DAGVTQSPTHLIKTRGQQVTLRCSPISGHKSVSWYQQVLGQGPQFIFQYYEKEERGRGNFPDRFSARQFPNYSSELNVNALLLGDSALYLCASSSEMYRGRLSYEQYFGPGTRLTVT.

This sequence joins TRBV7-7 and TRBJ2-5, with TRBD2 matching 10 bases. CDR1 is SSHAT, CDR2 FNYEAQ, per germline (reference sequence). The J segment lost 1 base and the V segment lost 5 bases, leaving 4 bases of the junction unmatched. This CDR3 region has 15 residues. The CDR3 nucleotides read TGTGCCAGCAGCATTAGCGGGGGGTTCCAAGAGACCCAGTACTTC. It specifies CASSISGGFQETQYF.

CDR3 DNA sequence: TGCAGCATAAGGGACAGGGCGAACACCGGGGAGCTGTTTTTT. It is translated as CSIRDRANTGELFF. The chain recombines TRBV29-1 with TRBJ2-2, with 9 bases matching TRBD1. The germline gives CDR1 SQVTM, CDR2 ANQGSEA. The CDR3 runs 14 residues. The trim removed 8 bases at V and 0 bases at J, leaving 4 bases unmatched.

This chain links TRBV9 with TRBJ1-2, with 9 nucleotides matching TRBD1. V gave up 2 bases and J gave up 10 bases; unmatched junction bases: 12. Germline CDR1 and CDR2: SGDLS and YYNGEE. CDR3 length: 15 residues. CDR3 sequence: CASSVRGTGPGDYTF. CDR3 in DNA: TGTGCCAGCAGCGTTCGGGGGACAGGGCCAGGTGACTACACCTTC.

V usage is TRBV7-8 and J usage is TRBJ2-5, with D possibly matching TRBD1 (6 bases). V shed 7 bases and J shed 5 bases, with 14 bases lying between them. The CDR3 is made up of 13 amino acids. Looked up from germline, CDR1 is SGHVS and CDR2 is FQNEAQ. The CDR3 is CASTNTGTETQYF. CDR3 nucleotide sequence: TGTGCCAGCACCAACACAGGGACGGAGACCCAGTACTTC.